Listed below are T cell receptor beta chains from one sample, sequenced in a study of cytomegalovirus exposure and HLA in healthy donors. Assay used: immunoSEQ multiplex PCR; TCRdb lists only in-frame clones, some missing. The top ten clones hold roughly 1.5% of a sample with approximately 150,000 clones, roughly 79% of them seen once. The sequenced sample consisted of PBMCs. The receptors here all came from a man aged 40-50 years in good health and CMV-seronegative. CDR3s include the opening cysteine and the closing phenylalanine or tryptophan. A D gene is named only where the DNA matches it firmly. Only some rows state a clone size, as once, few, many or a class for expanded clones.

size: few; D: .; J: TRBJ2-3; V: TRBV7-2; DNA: TGTGCCAGCAGCTTAGGACTCGTCGGCCTTCGTTATTTT; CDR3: CASSLGLVGLRYF
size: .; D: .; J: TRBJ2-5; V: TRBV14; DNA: TGTGCCAGCAGCCAGGGGTTCGGGAGGACCCAGTACTTC; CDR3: CASSQGFGRTQYF
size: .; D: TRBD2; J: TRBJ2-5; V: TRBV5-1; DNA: TGCGCCAGCAGCCCGGTCGGGACTAGCGGGGAGACCCAGTACTTC; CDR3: CASSPVGTSGETQYF
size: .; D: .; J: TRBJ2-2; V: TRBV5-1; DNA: TGCGCCAGCAGCCAGGGGTTGAACACCGGGGAGCTGTTTTTT; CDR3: CASSQGLNTGELFF
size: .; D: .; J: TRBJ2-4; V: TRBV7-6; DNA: TGTGCCAGCAGCTTGGGTGACTACCAAAAAAACATTCAGTACTTC; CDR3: CASSLGDYQKNIQYF
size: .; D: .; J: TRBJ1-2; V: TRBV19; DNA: TGTGCCAGTAGTATGGGGGGAGTGGCGGGCTACACCTTC; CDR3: CASSMGGVAGYTF
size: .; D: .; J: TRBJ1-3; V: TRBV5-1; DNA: TGCGCCAGCAGCTTCGACTCCTCGAAAAACACCATATATTTT; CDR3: CASSFDSSKNTIYF
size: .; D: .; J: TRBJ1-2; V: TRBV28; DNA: TGTGCCAGTCAGACAGGTACTAACTATGGCTACACCTTC; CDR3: CASQTGTNYGYTF
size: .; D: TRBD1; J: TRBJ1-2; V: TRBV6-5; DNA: TGTGCCAGCAGTCTACAGGGGATAAACTATGGCTACACCTTC; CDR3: CASSLQGINYGYTF
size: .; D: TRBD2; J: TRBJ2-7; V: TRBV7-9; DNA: TGTTCCAGCAGCCCCGACTGGACTAGCGGGACCTACGAGCAGTACTTC; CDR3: CSSSPDWTSGTYEQYF
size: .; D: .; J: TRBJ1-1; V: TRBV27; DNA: TGTGCCAGCAGTTCCGGGGTGGGGGGCACTGAAGCTTTCTTT; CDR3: CASSSGVGGTEAFF
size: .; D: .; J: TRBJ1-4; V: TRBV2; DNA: TGTGCCAGCAGTGAAAGGGAGGGAAAACTGTTTTTT; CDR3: CASSEREGKLFF
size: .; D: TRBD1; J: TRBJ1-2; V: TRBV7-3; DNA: TGTGCCAGCAGCACCTCTCCGCGGGACAGGGCGCACTACACCTTC; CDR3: CASSTSPRDRAHYTF
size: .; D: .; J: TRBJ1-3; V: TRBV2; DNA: TGTGCCAGCATTAAAACTGGAAACACCATATATTTT; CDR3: CASIKTGNTIYF
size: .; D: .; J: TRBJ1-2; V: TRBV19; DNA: TGTGCCAGTAGTGTCTTCGGGGGGGACTATGGCTACACCTTC; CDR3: CASSVFGGDYGYTF
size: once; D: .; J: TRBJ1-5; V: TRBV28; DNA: TGTGCCAGCAGTCCGGATCAGCCCCAGCATTTT; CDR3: CASSPDQPQHF
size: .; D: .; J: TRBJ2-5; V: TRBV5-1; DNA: TGCGCCAGCAGCTTCCAGGGACTGGAGACCCAGTACTTC; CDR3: CASSFQGLETQYF
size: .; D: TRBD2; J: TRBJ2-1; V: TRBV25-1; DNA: TGTGCCAGCAGTGTTCAGGCGGGAGAGTATAACTACAATGAGCAGTTCTTC; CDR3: CASSVQAGEYNYNEQFF
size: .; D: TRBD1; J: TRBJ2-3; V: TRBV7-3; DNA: TGTGCCAGCAGCTATAGCGGACAGGGGAGAGATACGCAGTATTTT; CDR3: CASSYSGQGRDTQYF
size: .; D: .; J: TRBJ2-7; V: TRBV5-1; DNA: TGCGCCAGCAGCAGCCGCAATAGCGGTCCCTACGAGCAGTACTTC; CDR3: CASSSRNSGPYEQYF
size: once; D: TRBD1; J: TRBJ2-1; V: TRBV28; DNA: TGTGCCAGCAGTTCATACTCCGGGACAGGTTACAATGAGCAGTTCTTC; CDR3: CASSSYSGTGYNEQFF
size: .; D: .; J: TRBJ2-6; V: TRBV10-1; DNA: TGCGCCACCTCGGAGGGCTCCTCTGGGGCCAACGTCCTGACTTTC; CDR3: CATSEGSSGANVLTF
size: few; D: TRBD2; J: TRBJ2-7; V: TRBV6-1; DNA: TGTGCCAGCACCCTTAGCGGGGGTACCTACGAGCAGTACTTC; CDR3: CASTLSGGTYEQYF
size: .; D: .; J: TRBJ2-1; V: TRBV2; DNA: TGTGCCAGCAGGACTAGACTCCAATCCTCTGGCAATGAGCAGTTCTTC; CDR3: CASRTRLQSSGNEQFF
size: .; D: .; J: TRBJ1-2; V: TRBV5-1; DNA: TGCGCCAGCGGATCAGTGGGCTCTGGGCATGGCTACACCTTC; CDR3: CASGSVGSGHGYTF
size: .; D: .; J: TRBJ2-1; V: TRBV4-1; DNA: TGCGCCAGCAGCCACGACTCAGACGAGCAGTTCTTC; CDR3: CASSHDSDEQFF
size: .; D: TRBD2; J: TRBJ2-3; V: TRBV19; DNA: TGTGCCAGTAGTGGATGGACGGGGGGTACAGATACGCAGTATTTT; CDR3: CASSGWTGGTDTQYF
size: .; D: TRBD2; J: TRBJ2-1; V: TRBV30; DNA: TGTGCCCTGGACAGCGGGAGGTCCCATGAGCAGTTCTTC; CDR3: CALDSGRSHEQFF
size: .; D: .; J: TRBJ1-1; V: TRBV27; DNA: TGTGCCAGCCGCCTGGGGGGGCGCGGGACTGAAGCTTTCTTT; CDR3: CASRLGGRGTEAFF
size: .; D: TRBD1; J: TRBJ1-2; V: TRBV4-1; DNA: TGCGCCAGCAGCCTAAGACAGGGGGACAACTATGGCTACACCTTC; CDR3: CASSLRQGDNYGYTF
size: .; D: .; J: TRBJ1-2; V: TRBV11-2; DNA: TGTGCCAGCAGCCCGTGGGCTGGGGGGGCCTATGGCTACACCTTC; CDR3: CASSPWAGGAYGYTF
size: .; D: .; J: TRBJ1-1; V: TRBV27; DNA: TGTGCCAGCAGTGGCCGGATCGGGATGGAAGCTTTCTTT; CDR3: CASSGRIGMEAFF
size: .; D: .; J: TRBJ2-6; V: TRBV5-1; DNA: TGCGCCAGCAGCTTGGAAGGGGGAAGGGCCAACGTCCTGACTTTC; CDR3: CASSLEGGRANVLTF
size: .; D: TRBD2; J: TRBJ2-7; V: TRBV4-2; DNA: TGTGCCAGCAGCCCAAAGATTAGCGGGAGTTACGAGCAGTACTTC; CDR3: CASSPKISGSYEQYF
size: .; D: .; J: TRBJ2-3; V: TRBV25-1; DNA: TGTGCCAGCAGACTTACGGGATCTAGCACAGATACGCAGTATTTT; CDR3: CASRLTGSSTDTQYF
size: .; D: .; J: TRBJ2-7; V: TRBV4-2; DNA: TGTGCCAGCAGCCAAGAAAAGAGTGCTTCCTACGAGCAGTACTTC; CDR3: CASSQEKSASYEQYF
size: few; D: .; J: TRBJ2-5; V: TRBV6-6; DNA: TGTGCCAGCAGTTACCGGGAAGTCGAGACCCAGTACTTC; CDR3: CASSYREVETQYF
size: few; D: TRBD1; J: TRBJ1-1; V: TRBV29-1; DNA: TGCAGCGTTGGTCTGACAGGGGGGGGAACTGAAGCTTTCTTT; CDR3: CSVGLTGGGTEAFF
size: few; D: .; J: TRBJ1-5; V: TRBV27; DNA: TGTGCCAGCAGTTTAAACAGCCTTAGCAATCAGCCCCAGCATTTT; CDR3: CASSLNSLSNQPQHF
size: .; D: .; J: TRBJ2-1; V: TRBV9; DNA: TGTGCCAGCAGCGTAGTTACGGGAAGCTCCTACAATGAGCAGTTCTTC; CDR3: CASSVVTGSSYNEQFF
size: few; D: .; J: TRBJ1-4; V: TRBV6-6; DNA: TGTGCCACCCGACTGGATACTAATGAAAAACTGTTTTTT; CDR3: CATRLDTNEKLFF